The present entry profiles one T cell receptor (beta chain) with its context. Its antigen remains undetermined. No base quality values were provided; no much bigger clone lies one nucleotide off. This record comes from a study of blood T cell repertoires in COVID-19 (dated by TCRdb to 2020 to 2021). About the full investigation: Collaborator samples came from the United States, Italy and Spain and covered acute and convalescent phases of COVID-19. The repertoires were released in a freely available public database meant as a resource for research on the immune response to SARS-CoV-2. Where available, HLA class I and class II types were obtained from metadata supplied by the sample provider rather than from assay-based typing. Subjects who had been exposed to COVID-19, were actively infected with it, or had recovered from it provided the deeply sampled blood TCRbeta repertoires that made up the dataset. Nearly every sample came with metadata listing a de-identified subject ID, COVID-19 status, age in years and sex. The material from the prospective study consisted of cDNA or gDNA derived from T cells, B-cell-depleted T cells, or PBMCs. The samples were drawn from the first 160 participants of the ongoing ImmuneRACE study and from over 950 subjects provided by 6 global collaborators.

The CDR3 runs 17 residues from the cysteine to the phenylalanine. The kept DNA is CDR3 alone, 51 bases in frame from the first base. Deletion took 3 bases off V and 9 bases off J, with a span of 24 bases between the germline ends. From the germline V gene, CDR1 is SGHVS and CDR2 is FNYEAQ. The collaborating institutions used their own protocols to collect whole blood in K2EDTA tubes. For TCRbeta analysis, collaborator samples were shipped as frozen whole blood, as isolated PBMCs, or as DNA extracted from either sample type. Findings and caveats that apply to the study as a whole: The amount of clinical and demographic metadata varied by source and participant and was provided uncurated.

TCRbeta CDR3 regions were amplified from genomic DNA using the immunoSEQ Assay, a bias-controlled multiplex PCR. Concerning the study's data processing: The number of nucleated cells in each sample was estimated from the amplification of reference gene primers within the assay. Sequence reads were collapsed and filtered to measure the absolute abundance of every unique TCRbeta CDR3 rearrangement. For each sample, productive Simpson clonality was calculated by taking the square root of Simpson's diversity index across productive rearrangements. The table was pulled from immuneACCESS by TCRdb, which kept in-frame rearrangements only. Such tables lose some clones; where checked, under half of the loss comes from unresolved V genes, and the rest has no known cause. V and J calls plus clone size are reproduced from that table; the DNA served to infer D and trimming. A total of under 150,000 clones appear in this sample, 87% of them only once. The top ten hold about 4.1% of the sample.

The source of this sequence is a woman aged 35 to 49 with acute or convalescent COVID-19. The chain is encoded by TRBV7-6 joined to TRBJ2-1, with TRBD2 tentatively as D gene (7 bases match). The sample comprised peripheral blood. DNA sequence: TGTGCCAGCAGCTTTTTGGGTGGCGGGGGCTCGGGTAGTGAGCAGTTCTTC. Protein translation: CASSFLGGGGSGSEQFF.